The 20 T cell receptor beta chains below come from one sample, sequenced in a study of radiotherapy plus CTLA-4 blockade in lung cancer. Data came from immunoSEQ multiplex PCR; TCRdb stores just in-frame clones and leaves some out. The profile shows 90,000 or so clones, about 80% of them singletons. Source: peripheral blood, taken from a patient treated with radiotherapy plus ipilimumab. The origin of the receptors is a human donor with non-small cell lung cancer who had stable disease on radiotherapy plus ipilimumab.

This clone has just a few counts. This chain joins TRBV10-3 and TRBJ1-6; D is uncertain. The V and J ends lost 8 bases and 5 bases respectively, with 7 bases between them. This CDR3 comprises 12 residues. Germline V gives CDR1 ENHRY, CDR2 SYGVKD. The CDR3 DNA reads TGTGCCATCGGGAAGGATAATTCACCCCTCCACTTT. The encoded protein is CAIGKDNSPLHF.

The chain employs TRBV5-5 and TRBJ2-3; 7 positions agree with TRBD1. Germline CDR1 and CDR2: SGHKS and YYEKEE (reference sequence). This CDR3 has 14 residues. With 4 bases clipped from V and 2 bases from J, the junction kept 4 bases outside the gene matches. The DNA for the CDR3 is TGTGCCAGCAGCCCGGGGACAGTCACAGATACGCAGTATTTT. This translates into CASSPGTVTDTQYF.

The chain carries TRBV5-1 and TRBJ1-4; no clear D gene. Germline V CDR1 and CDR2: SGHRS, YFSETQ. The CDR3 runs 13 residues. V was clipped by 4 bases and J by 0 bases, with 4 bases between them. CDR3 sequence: CASSIATNEKLFF. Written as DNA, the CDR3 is TGCGCCAGCAGCATTGCAACTAATGAAAAACTGTTTTTT.

CDR3 coding DNA: TGTGCCAGCAGTGTAGGACTAGTGGGGGAGACCCAGTACTTC. This sequence encodes CASSVGLVGETQYF. The chain combines TRBV2 with TRBJ2-5, with TRBD2 identical over 7 bases. In germline, CDR1 is SNHLY, CDR2 FYNNEI. This CDR3 is built from 14 residues. Losses at the gene ends were 4 bases for V and 5 bases for J; bases not matched to a gene: 7.

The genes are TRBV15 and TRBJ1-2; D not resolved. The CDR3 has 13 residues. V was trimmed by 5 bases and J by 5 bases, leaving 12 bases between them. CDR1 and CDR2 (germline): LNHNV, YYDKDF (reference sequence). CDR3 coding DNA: TGTGCCACCAGCGACCCGAAAGGATATGGCTACACCTTC. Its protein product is CATSDPKGYGYTF.

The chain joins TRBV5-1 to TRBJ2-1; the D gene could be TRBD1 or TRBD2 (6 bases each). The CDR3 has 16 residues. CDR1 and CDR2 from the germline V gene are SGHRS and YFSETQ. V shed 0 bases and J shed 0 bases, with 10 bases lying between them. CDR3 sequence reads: CASSLAGGSSYNEQFF. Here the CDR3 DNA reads TGCGCCAGCAGCTTGGCCGGGGGCAGCTCCTACAATGAGCAGTTCTTC.

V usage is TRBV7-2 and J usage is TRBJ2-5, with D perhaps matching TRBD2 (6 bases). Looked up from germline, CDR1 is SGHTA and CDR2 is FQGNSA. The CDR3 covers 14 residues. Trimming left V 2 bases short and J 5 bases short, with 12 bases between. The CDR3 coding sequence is TGTGCCAGCAGCTTAAGGCGGGGTGGGGAGACCCAGTACTTC. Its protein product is CASSLRRGGETQYF.

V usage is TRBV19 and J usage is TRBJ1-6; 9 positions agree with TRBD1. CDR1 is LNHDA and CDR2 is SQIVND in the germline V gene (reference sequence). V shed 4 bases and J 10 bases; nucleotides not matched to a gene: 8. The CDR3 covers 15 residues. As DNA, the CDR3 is TGTGCCAGTAGTAGGCGGGGACAGGGATCCTCACCCCTCCACTTT. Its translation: CASSRRGQGSSPLHF.

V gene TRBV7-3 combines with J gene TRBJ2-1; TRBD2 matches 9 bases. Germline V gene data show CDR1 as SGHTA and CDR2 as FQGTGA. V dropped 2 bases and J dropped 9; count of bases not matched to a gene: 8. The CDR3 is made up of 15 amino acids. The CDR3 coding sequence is TGTGCCAGCAGCTTAGGCCTAGCGGGGACGGGTGAGCAGTTCTTC. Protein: CASSLGLAGTGEQFF. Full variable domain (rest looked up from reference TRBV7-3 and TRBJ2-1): GAGVSQTPSNKVTEKGKYVELRCDPISGHTALYWYRQSLGQGPEFLIYFQGTGAADDSGLPNDRFFAVRPEGSVSTLKIQRTERGDSAVYLCASSLGLAGTGEQFFGPGTRLTVL.

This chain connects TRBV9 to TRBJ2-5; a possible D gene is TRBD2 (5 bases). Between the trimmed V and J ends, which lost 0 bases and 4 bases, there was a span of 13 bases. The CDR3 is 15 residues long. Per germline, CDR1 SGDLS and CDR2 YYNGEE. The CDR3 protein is CASSVGSGPLETQYF. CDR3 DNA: TGTGCCAGCAGCGTAGGCAGCGGCCCTCTAGAGACCCAGTACTTC. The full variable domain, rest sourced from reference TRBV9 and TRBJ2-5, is DSGVTQTPKHLITATGQRVTLRCSPRSGDLSVYWYQQSLDQGLQFLIQYYNGEERAKGNILERFSAQQFPDLHSELNLSSLELGDSALYFCASSVGSGPLETQYFGPGTRLLVL.

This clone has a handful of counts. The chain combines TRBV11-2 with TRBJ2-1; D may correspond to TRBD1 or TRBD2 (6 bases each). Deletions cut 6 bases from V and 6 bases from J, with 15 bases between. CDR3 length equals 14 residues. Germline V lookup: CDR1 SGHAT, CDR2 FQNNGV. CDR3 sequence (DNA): TGTGCCAGCAGGGGGGCTAGCGCCTTCAATGAGCAGTTCTTC. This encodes CASRGASAFNEQFF. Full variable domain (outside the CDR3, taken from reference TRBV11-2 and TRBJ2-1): EAGVAQSPRYKIIEKRQSVAFWCNPISGHATLYWYQQILGQGPKLLIQFQNNGVVDDSQLPKDRFSAERLKGVDSTLKIQPAKLEDSAVYLCASRGASAFNEQFFGPGTRLTVL.

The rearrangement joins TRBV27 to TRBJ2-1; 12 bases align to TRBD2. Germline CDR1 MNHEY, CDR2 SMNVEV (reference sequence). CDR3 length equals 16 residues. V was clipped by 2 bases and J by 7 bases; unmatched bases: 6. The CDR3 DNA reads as TGTGCCAGCAGTTTAAGACTAGCGGGAGTGGGTAATGAGCAGTTCTTC. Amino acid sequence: CASSLRLAGVGNEQFF.

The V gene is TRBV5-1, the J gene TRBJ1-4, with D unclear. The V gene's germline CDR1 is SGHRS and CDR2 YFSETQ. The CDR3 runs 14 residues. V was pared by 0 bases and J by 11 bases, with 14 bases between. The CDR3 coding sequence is TGCGCCAGCAGCTTGGATCCGGACGCCGTGAAACTGTTTTTT. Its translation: CASSLDPDAVKLFF.

The CDR3 DNA reads TGTGCCAGTAGTATGAGGGGGACAGGGTACGAGCAGTTCTTC. Amino acid sequence: CASSMRGTGYEQFF. This chain uses TRBV19 with TRBJ2-1; 9 bases are a match to TRBD1. Per the germline V gene, CDR1 is LNHDA and CDR2 is SQIVND (reference sequence). After removal of 3 bases from V and 10 bases from J, the junction contained 7 bases not matched to a gene. The CDR3 loop spans 14 amino acids.

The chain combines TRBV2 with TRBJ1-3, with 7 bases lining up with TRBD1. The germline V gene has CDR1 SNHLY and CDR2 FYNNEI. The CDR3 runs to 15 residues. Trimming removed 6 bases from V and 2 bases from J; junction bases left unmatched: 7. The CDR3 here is CASRRQGSAGNTIYF. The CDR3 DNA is TGTGCCAGCAGGAGACAGGGTAGTGCTGGAAACACCATATATTTT.

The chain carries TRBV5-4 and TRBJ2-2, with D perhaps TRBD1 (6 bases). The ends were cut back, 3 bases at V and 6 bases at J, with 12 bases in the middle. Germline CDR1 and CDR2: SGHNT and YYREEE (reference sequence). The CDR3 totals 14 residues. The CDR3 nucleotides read TGTGCCAGCAGCTGGGACACCACTTCCGGGGAGCTGTTTTTT. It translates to CASSWDTTSGELFF. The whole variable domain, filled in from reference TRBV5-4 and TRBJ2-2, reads ETGVTQSPTHLIKTRGQQVTLRCSSQSGHNTVSWYQQALGQGPQFIFQYYREEENGRGNFPPRFSGLQFPNYSSELNVNALELDDSALYLCASSWDTTSGELFFGEGSRLTVL.

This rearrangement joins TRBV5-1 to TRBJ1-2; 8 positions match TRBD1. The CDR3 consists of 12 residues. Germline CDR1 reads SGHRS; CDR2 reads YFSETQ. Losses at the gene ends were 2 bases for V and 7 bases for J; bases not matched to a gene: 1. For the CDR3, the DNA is TGCGCCAGCAGCTTCGACAGGGGTGGCTACACCTTC. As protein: CASSFDRGGYTF.

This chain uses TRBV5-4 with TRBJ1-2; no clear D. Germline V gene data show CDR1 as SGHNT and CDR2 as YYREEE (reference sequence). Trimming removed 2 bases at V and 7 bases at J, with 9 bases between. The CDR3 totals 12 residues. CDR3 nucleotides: TGTGCCAGCAGCTTCCGGGGAGTTGGCTACACCTTC. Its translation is CASSFRGVGYTF.

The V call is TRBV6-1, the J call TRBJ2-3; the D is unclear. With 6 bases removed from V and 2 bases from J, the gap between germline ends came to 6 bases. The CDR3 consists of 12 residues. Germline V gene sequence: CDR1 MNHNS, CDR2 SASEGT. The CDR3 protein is CASRLFTDTQYF. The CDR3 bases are TGTGCCAGCAGACTCTTCACAGATACGCAGTATTTT.

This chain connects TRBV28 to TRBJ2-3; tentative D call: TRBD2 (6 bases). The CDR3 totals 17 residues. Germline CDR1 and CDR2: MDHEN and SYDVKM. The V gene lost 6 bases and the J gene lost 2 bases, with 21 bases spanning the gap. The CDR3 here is CASSPSGWGRDTDTQYF. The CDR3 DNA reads TGTGCCAGCAGCCCCAGCGGGTGGGGTAGGGACACAGATACGCAGTATTTT.